This note documents a single TCR beta chain sequence. Its specificity is not known. Each sorted subset replicate got 200 ng genomic DNA, 30,000 or so genomes. Measured with immunoSEQ multiplex PCR; TCRdb has only the in-frame clones, and not every one. The sample records fewer than 130,000 clones, approximately 70% being singletons. The data are from a study of shared clonotypes between healthy human individuals. Study-wide points: Tissues were not sampled, only blood, and their repertoires likely differ.

The donors were adults (healthy and HIV-negative) with no recent acute infections or vaccinations. Between the trimmed V and J ends, which lost 2 bases and 1 base, there was a span of 13 bases. The CDR3 spans 15 residues. In germline, CDR1 is SGHRS, CDR2 YFSETQ. The chain is built from TRBV5-1 and TRBJ2-7, with D possibly TRBD2 on 5 matching bases. The source is a woman in her twenties or thirties in good health. Sequencing input: memory CD8+ T cells sorted from blood. Noted subset: CD45RO+ cells pooled with CCR7-negative TemRA cells. DNA for the CDR3: TGCGCCAGCAGCTTAGGCGGCCGAGGGTCCTACGAGCAGTACTTC. As protein: CASSLGGRGSYEQYF.